The 26 T cell receptor beta chains below come from one sample, sequenced in a study of blood T cell repertoires in COVID-19. Repertoires were generated with immunoSEQ multiplex PCR, while TCRdb's copy carries only in-frame clones and drops some. There are around 68,000 clones in the sample; 75% to 90% occur only once, and roughly 12% lies in the top ten. Sequenced sample: peripheral blood. All receptors come from a human donor in a cohort sampled during active COVID-19.

The chain recombines TRBV29-1 with TRBJ1-1, with D unclear. CDR3 length: 13 residues. The V end lost 4 bases, the J end lost 2 bases, and 11 bases lay between the germline ends. Germline V gives CDR1 SQVTM, CDR2 ANQGSEA. DNA for the CDR3: TGCAGCGTTGTTGGGGAGGTTAACACTGAAGCTTTCTTT. It translates to CSVVGEVNTEAFF.

J is TRBJ2-7 and V is TRBV7-9, with 10 bases aligning to TRBD2. CDR3 length: 14 amino acids. With 4 bases clipped from V and 4 bases from J, the junction kept 4 bases outside the gene matches. Germline V CDR1 and CDR2: SEHNR, FQNEAQ (reference sequence). The CDR3 DNA is TGTGCCAGCAGCTCTAGCGGGGGAGGTTACGAGCAGTACTTC. Translating it yields CASSSSGGGYEQYF.

V and J are TRBV7-2 and TRBJ2-5; 8 bases map to TRBD1. Germline-derived CDR1 and CDR2 are SGHTA and FQGNSA. The CDR3 sequence is 17 residues long. Unmatched junction bases numbered 11, after V lost 1 base and J lost 4 bases. CDR3 in amino acids: CASSLVAGQVGGETQYF. Here the CDR3 DNA reads TGTGCCAGCAGCTTAGTTGCGGGACAGGTGGGTGGAGAGACCCAGTACTTC. Complete variable domain (other parts from reference TRBV7-2 and TRBJ2-5): GAGVSQSPSNKVTEKGKDVELRCDPISGHTALYWYRQSLGQGLEFLIYFQGNSAPDKSGLPSDRFSAERTGGSVSTLTIQRTQQEDSAVYLCASSLVAGQVGGETQYFGPGTRLLVL.

The V call is TRBV7-2, the J call TRBJ2-2; 7 bases match TRBD1. The germline CDR1 and CDR2 sequences are SGHTA and FQGNSA. The CDR3 has 15 residues. V gave up 3 bases and J gave up 7 bases; unmatched junction bases: 8. The DNA of the CDR3 is TGTGCCAGCAGCTTCCTGACAGGGTCGGTCGGGGAGCTGTTTTTT. Protein product: CASSFLTGSVGELFF. The whole variable domain, filled in from reference TRBV7-2 and TRBJ2-2, reads GAGVSQSPSNKVTEKGKDVELRCDPISGHTALYWYRQSLGQGLEFLIYFQGNSAPDKSGLPSDRFSAERTGGSVSTLTIQRTQQEDSAVYLCASSFLTGSVGELFFGEGSRLTVL.

The sample holds many counts of this clone. This chain joins TRBV19 and TRBJ1-4; tentative D call: TRBD1 (6 bases). V was shortened by 8 bases and J by 6 bases, with 13 bases between the two germline ends. This CDR3 region has 13 residues. Germline lookup yields CDR1 LNHDA and CDR2 SQIVND (reference sequence). The CDR3 loop reads CASGRGGHEKLFF. CDR3 coding DNA: TGTGCCAGTGGGAGGGGGGGCCATGAAAAACTGTTTTTT.

This chain connects TRBV7-2 to TRBJ2-7, with D maybe TRBD2 (5 bases). Germline loops: CDR1 SGHTA, CDR2 FQGNSA. The ends were cut back, 1 base at V and 3 bases at J, with 10 bases in the middle. CDR3 length: 14 residues. In DNA form, the CDR3 reads TGTGCCAGCAGCTTAGTACTAGGCAACTACGAGCAGTACTTC. As protein: CASSLVLGNYEQYF.

This rearrangement joins TRBV24-1 to TRBJ1-3, with D perhaps matching TRBD1 (5 bases). The V and J ends lost 8 bases and 0 bases respectively, with 7 bases between them. This CDR3 spans 13 amino acids. Per germline, CDR1 KGHDR and CDR2 SFDVKD. DNA of the CDR3: TGTGCCACCACGGGGGGCTCTGGAAACACCATATATTTT. This gives the protein CATTGGSGNTIYF.

The chain uses TRBV5-1 and TRBJ1-6; perhaps TRBD1 as D (6 bases). V was clipped by 3 bases and J by 2 bases, with 21 bases between them. The germline V gene has CDR1 SGHRS and CDR2 YFSETQ. The CDR3 is 19 amino acids. This CDR3 is CASSSVGAGRIAYNSPLHF. The CDR3 coding sequence is TGCGCCAGCAGCTCGGTGGGGGCAGGGAGAATCGCCTATAATTCACCCCTCCACTTT.

A single count supports this clone. This sequence joins TRBV28 and TRBJ1-1; TRBD1 might be the D (6 bases). Germline V gene sequence: CDR1 MDHEN, CDR2 SYDVKM. This CDR3 is built from 15 residues. With 5 bases removed from V and 1 base from J, the gap between germline ends came to 14 bases. CDR3 sequence: CASSQPQGRNTEAFF. CDR3 bases: TGTGCCAGCAGTCAACCACAGGGACGGAACACTGAAGCTTTCTTT.

This rearrangement joins TRBV5-1 to TRBJ2-1; 8 nucleotides agree with TRBD1. The CDR3 extends over 15 amino acids. Unmatched junction bases numbered 4, after V lost 3 bases and J lost 2 bases. Germline CDR1 is SGHRS and CDR2 is YFSETQ. CDR3 sequence reads: CASSSYRGTYNEQFF. The CDR3 bases are TGCGCCAGCAGCTCCTACAGGGGGACCTACAATGAGCAGTTCTTC. The full variable domain, with the rest looked up from reference TRBV5-1 and TRBJ2-1, is KAGVTQTPRYLIKTRGQQVTLSCSPISGHRSVSWYQQTPGQGLQFLFEYFSETQRNKGNFPGRFSGRQFSNSRSEMNVSTLELGDSALYLCASSSYRGTYNEQFFGPGTRLTVL.

The chain carries TRBV2 and TRBJ1-1, with 7 bases that match TRBD1. The CDR3 consists of 12 residues. Germline loops: CDR1 SNHLY, CDR2 FYNNEI. With V trimmed by 7 bases and J by 7 bases, 6 bases remained unmatched. The CDR3 loop is CASTDRDLEAFF. CDR3 bases: TGTGCCAGCACCGACAGGGACCTTGAAGCTTTCTTT. The whole variable domain, remainder taken from reference TRBV2 and TRBJ1-1, is EPEVTQTPSHQVTQMGQEVILRCVPISNHLYFYWYRQILGQKVEFLVSFYNNEISEKSEIFDDQFSVERPDGSNFTLKIRSTKLEDSAMYFCASTDRDLEAFFGQGTRLTVV.

This clone came up many times. The gene calls are TRBV15 and TRBJ2-1; 10 bases are a match to TRBD2. CDR1 is LNHNV, CDR2 YYDKDF, per germline (reference sequence). Trimming cost V 0 bases and J 2 bases; bases outside gene matches: 7. This CDR3 is 18 amino acids long. CDR3 amino acids: CATSREIRTSGPYNEQFF. The CDR3 DNA is TGTGCCACCAGCAGAGAAATTAGGACTAGCGGCCCCTACAATGAGCAGTTCTTC.

This chain connects TRBV5-4 to TRBJ2-3; the D gene is possibly TRBD2 (5 bases). The CDR3 length is 16 residues. Germline CDR1 is SGHNT and CDR2 is YYREEE (reference sequence). V lost 1 base to trimming and J lost 4 bases, with 16 bases between them. CDR3 protein: CASSLPAPPGADTQYF. Written as DNA, the CDR3 is TGTGCCAGCAGCTTGCCTGCGCCTCCCGGGGCAGATACGCAGTATTTT.

This clone was seen a handful of times. The CDR3 loop is CASSQSRGTTYGYTF. CDR3 sequence (DNA): TGTGCCAGCAGCCAATCGAGGGGGACCACTTATGGCTACACCTTC. The chain is built from TRBV16 and TRBJ1-2; a possible D gene is TRBD1 (6 bases). V was clipped by 0 bases and J by 5 bases, with 13 bases between them. Germline CDR1 reads KGHSY; CDR2 reads FQNENV. CDR3 length: 15 amino acids.

The genes are TRBV30 and TRBJ2-7, with D perhaps TRBD1 (6 bases). The CDR3 is 15 amino acids. CDR1 is GTSNPN and CDR2 is SVGIG in the germline V gene (reference sequence). Trimming stripped 2 bases from V and 3 bases from J, with 17 bases between. CDR3 region: CAWSPRGGRSYEQYF. For the CDR3, the DNA is TGTGCCTGGAGTCCCCGAGGGGGTCGGAGCTACGAGCAGTACTTC.

The J gene is TRBJ2-5, the V gene TRBV5-1; 13 bases agree with TRBD2. J was trimmed by 3 bases and V by 2 bases; bases with no gene match: 4. The CDR3 loop spans 16 amino acids. From germline, CDR1 is SGHRS and CDR2 YFSETQ. The CDR3 DNA reads TGCGCCAGCAGCTTTTATGGACTAGCGGGGGAAGAGACCCAGTACTTC. Encoded protein: CASSFYGLAGEETQYF.

The rearrangement joins TRBV9 to TRBJ2-7, with a weak D call TRBD1 (5 bases). Looked up from germline, CDR1 is SGDLS and CDR2 is YYNGEE. The V gene lost 8 bases and the J gene lost 6 bases, with 27 bases spanning the gap. The CDR3 sequence is 16 residues long. The CDR3 DNA is TGTGCCAGGACCAGGGCCTTTGAACACAGGAATAGCGAGCAGTACTTC. Protein product: CARTRAFEHRNSEQYF.

The J gene is TRBJ1-4, the V gene TRBV6-5; D gene uncertain. This CDR3 has 13 amino acids. V lost 0 bases and J 7 bases, leaving 6 bases between the germline ends. Germline V gene data show CDR1 as MNHEY and CDR2 as SVGAGI. CDR3 sequence (DNA): TGTGCCAGCAGTTACTCGAGATTTGAAAAACTGTTTTTT. Translated, it gives CASSYSRFEKLFF.

The sample holds one count of this clone. This sequence joins TRBV4-2 and TRBJ1-1; 7 nucleotides line up with TRBD1. Trimming took 4 bases from V and 2 from J; bases not matched to a gene: 7. This CDR3 region has 15 residues. Germline lookup yields CDR1 LGHNA and CDR2 YNFKEQ. The CDR3 bases are TGTGCCAGCAGCCTGACGACAGGGCCCAACACTGAAGCTTTCTTT. Encoded protein: CASSLTTGPNTEAFF.

V usage is TRBV6-1 and J usage is TRBJ1-1; 8 nucleotides agree with TRBD1. This CDR3 has 15 residues. CDR1 and CDR2 from the germline V gene are MNHNS and SASEGT. V lost 3 bases to trimming and J lost 3 bases; unmatched junction nucleotides: 6. CDR3 DNA sequence: TGTGCCAGCAGTGACGGACAGGGAAGTTACACTGAAGCTTTCTTT. This translates into CASSDGQGSYTEAFF.

The chain uses TRBV12-2 and TRBJ1-6; the table's TRBD1 call for D was not verified on the DNA. TRBV12-2 is an annotated pseudogene. There are 15 residues in the CDR3. CDR3 protein: CASRLGLGQGPPIHF. CDR3 DNA sequence: TGTGCAAGTCGCTTAGGATTGGGACAGGGCCCCCCGATCCACTTT.

CDR3 DNA sequence: TGCGCCAGCAGCTTGGGATCACAGGGGGGTGGAAACACCATATATTTT. It yields the protein CASSLGSQGGGNTIYF. This chain links TRBV5-1 with TRBJ1-3, with 8 bases identical to TRBD1. This CDR3 has 16 residues. Germline loops: CDR1 SGHRS, CDR2 YFSETQ. The V gene end was trimmed by 0 bases and the J gene end by 3 bases; junction bases not matched to a gene: 5.

The rearrangement links TRBV3-1 (or the pseudogene TRBV3-2) to TRBJ1-1; D gene unclear. The germline V gene encodes CDR1 LGHDT and CDR2 YNNKEL (reference sequence). V was cut by 4 bases and J by 1 base, with 19 bases left in between. There are 17 residues in the CDR3. The chain's CDR3 is CASSPRRGYIENTEAFF. CDR3 in DNA: TGTGCCAGCAGCCCTCGGCGGGGATACATTGAGAACACTGAAGCTTTCTTT.

V usage is TRBV6-1 and J usage is TRBJ1-3; a possible D gene is TRBD1 (5 bases). The CDR3 is made up of 14 amino acids. Trimming took 3 bases from V and 0 from J, leaving 6 bases between them. Looked up from germline, CDR1 is MNHNS and CDR2 is SASEGT. The CDR3 loop reads CASSETASGNTIYF. The CDR3 coding sequence is TGTGCCAGCAGTGAGACAGCCTCTGGAAACACCATATATTTT.

This clone was picked up a small number of times. The chain recombines TRBV19 with TRBJ2-5, with TRBD2 as a possible D gene (5 bases). The CDR3 is 13 residues long. Per germline, CDR1 LNHDA and CDR2 SQIVND (reference sequence). V lost 4 bases to trimming and J lost 7 bases, with 13 bases between them. CDR3 in DNA: TGTGCCAGTAGTAGTAGGGAGTCAGGGACCCAGTACTTC. As protein: CASSSRESGTQYF.

J is TRBJ2-2 and V is TRBV2, with TRBD2 identical over 11 bases. Germline trimming cut 5 bases from V and 9 bases from J; bases unmatched to any gene: 5. The CDR3 is made up of 14 amino acids. The V gene's germline CDR1 is SNHLY and CDR2 FYNNEI. Written as DNA, the CDR3 is TGTGCCAGCAGTAATAGCGGGGGGGCTTGGGAGCTGTTTTTT. This translates into CASSNSGGAWELFF.